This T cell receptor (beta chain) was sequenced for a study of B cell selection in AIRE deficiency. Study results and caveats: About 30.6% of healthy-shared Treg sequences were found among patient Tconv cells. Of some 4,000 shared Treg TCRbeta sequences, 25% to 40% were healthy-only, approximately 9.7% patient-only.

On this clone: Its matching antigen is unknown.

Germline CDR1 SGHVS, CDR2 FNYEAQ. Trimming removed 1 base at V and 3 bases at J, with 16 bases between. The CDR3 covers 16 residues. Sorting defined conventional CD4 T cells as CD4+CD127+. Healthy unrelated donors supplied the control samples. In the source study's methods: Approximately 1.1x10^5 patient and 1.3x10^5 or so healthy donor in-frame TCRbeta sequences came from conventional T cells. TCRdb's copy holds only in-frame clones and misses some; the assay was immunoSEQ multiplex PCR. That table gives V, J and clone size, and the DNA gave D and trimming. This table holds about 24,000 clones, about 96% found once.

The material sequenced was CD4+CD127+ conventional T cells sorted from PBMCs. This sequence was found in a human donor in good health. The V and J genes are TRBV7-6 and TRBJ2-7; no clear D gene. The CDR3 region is CASSLGQPGLGYEQYF. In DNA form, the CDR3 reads TGTGCCAGCAGCTTAGGCCAACCGGGCCTGGGCTACGAGCAGTACTTC.